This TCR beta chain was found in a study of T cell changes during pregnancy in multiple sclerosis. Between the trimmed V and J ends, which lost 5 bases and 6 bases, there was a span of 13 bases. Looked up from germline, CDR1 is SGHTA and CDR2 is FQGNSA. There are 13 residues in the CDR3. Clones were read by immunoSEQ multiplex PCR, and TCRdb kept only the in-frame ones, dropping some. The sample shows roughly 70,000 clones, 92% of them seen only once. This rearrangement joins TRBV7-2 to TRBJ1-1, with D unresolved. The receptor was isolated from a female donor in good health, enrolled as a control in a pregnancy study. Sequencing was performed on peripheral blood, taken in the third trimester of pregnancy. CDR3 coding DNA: TGTGCCAGCAGCCAAGGACTCCATCCTGAAGCTTTCTTT. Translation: CASSQGLHPEAFF.